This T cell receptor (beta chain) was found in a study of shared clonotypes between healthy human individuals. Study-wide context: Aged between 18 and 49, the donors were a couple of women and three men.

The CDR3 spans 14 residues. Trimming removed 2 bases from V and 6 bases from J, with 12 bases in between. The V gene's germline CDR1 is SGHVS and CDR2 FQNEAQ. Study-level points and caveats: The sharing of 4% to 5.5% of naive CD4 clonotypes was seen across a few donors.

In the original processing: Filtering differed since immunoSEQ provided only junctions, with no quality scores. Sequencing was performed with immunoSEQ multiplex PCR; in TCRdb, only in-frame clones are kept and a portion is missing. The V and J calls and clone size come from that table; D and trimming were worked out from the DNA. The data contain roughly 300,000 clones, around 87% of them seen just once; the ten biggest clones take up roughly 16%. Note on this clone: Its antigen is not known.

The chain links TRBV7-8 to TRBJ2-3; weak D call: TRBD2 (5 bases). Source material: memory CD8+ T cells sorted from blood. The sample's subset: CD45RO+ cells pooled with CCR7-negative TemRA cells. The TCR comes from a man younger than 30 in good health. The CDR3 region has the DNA TGTGCCAGCAGCTTAAATCTAGCTGAGGATACGCAGTATTTT. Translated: CASSLNLAEDTQYF.